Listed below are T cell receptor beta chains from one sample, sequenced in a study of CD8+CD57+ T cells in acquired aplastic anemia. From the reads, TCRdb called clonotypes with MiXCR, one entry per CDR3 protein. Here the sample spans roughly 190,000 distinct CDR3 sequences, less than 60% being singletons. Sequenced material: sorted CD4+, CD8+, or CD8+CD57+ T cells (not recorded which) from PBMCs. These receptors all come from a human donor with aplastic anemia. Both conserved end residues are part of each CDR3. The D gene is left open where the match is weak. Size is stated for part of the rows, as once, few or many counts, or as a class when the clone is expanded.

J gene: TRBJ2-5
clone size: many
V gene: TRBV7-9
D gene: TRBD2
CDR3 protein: CASSSGTSGGGETQYF
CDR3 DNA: TGTGCCAGCAGCTCCGGGACTAGCGGAGGAGGGGAGACCCAGTACTTC

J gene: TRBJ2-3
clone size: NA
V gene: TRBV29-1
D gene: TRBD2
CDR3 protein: CSVVRASGGASTDTQYF
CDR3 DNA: TGCAGCGTTGTCCGTGCTAGCGGGGGGGCAAGCACAGATACGCAGTATTTT

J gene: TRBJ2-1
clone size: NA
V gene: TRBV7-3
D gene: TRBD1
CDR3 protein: CASSTDRANEQFF
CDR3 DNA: TGTGCCAGCAGCACAGACAGGGCCAATGAGCAGTTCTTC

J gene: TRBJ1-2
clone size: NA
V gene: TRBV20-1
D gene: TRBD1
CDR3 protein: CSANQGAYGYTF
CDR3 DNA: TGCAGTGCTAATCAGGGGGCCTATGGCTACACCTTC

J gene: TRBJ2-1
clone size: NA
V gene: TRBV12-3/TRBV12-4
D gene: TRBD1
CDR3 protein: CASRGDRGRHEQFF
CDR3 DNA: TGTGCCAGCAGGGGGGACAGGGGGCGGCATGAGCAGTTCTTC

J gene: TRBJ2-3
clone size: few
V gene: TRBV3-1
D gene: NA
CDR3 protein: CASSPRVTLLTDTQYF
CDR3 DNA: TGTGCCAGCAGCCCCAGGGTGACATTACTCACAGATACGCAGTATTTT

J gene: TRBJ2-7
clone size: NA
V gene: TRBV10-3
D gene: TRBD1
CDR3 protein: CAATGTGNYEQYF
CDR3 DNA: TGTGCCGCGACCGGGACAGGGAATTACGAGCAGTACTTC

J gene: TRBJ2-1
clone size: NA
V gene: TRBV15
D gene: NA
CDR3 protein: CATSRDNEQFF
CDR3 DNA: TGTGCCACCAGCAGGGACAATGAGCAGTTCTTC

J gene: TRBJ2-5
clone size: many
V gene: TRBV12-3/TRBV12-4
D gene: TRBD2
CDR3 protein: CASSPPGLAGRETQYF
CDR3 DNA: TGTGCCAGCAGTCCCCCGGGACTAGCGGGACGAGAGACCCAGTACTTC

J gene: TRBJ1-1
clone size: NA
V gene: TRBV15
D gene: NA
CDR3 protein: CATSEGRSTEAFF
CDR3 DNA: TGTGCCACCAGCGAAGGCAGGTCCACTGAAGCTTTCTTT

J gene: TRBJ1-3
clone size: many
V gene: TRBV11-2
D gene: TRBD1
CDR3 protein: CASSLRGQTAGNTIYF
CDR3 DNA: TGTGCCAGCAGCTTAAGGGGACAGACTGCTGGAAACACCATATATTTT

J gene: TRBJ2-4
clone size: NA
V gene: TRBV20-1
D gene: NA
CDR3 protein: CSASTGTTIQYF
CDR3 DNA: TGCAGTGCTAGTACAGGGACTACCATTCAGTACTTC

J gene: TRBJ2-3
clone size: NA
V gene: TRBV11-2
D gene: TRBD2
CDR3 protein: CASSLSGGAVDTQYF
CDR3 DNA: TGTGCCAGCAGCTTAAGCGGGGGGGCGGTAGATACGCAGTATTTT

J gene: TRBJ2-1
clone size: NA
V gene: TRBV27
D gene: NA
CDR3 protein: CASSSVRQQFF
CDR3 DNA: TGTGCCAGCAGTTCCGTCCGTCAGCAGTTCTTC

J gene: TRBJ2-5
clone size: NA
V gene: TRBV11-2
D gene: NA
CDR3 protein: CASSAVGETQYF
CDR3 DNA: TGTGCCAGCAGTGCGGTTGGTGAGACCCAGTACTTC

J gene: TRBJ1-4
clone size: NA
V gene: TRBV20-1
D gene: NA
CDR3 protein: CSAITLSQGIEKLFF
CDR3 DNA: TGCAGTGCTATCACCCTTTCACAGGGAATTGAAAAACTGTTTTTT

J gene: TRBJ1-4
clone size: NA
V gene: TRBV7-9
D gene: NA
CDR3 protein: CASSRPGDEKLFF
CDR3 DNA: TGTGCCAGCAGCCGCCCGGGAGATGAAAAACTGTTTTTT

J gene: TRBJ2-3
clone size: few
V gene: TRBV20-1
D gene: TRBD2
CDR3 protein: CSASSTSGADTQYF
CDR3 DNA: TGCAGTGCTAGCTCGACTAGCGGGGCAGATACGCAGTATTTT

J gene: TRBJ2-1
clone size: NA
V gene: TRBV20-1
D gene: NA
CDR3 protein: CSASSTSSDYNEQFF
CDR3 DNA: TGCAGTGCCAGCAGCACCTCTAGCGACTACAATGAGCAGTTCTTC

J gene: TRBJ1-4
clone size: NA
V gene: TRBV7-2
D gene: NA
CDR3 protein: CASSLAPFTNGKLFF
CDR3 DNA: TGTGCCAGCAGCTTAGCACCCTTCACTAATGGAAAACTGTTTTTT